The clone carrying this T cell receptor beta chain appeared many times. Each CDR3 protein gets one entry after TCRdb re-called the reads with MiXCR. The top ten clones hold 20% to 30% of a sample with 500,000 to 600,000 distinct CDR3 sequences, more than 15% of them seen once. This entry is derived from a study of T cell repertoires in cytomegalovirus infection. CDR1 and CDR2 (germline): MNHNS, SASEGT. The V end was cut by 8 bases, the J end by 3 bases, with 10 bases between. The CDR3 is made up of 13 amino acids. Sequencing was carried out using CD8+ T cells from PBMCs. The chain combines TRBV6-1 with TRBJ2-2; unclear D gene. The clonotype comes from a human donor in good health (CMV status not recorded). Some clones in this sample may be carry-over from other donors' samples. CDR3 region: CASSTQYTGELFF. The CDR3, as DNA: TGTGCCAGCTCTACACAGTACACCGGGGAGCTGTTTTTT.